Below, 8 T cell receptor beta chains from the same sample are listed, as sequenced in a study of blood T cell repertoires in COVID-19. The assay was immunoSEQ multiplex PCR, and TCRdb's table has in-frame clones only and misses some. The data show about 340,000 clones, around 82% seen once. The sequenced sample was peripheral blood. The origin of the receptors is a man aged 30 to 39 with active or convalescent COVID-19.

The gene calls are TRBV7-9 and TRBJ1-4, with D perhaps TRBD1 (5 bases). CDR3 length: 12 amino acids. The V end was cut by 4 bases, the J end by 12 bases, with 12 bases between. The germline V gene encodes CDR1 SEHNR and CDR2 FQNEAQ (reference sequence). CDR3 DNA sequence: TGTGCCAGCAGCTCCGAAACAGGTCAACTGTTTTTT. It specifies CASSSETGQLFF. Full variable domain (outside the CDR3, taken from reference TRBV7-9 and TRBJ1-4): DTGVSQNPRHKITKRGQNVTFRCDPISEHNRLYWYRQTLGQGPEFLTYFQNEAQLEKSRLLSDRFSAERPKGSFSTLEIQRTEQGDSAMYLCASSSETGQLFFGSGTQLSVL.

This clone was counted a few times. The chain links TRBV30 to TRBJ2-1; D gene ambiguous. V lost 2 bases and J lost 12, with 17 bases in between. CDR1 and CDR2 from the germline V gene are GTSNPN and SVGIG (reference sequence). This CDR3 has 13 amino acids. The CDR3 here is CAWSPLLQLWQFF. CDR3 nucleotides: TGTGCCTGGAGTCCCCTCCTACAGCTATGGCAGTTCTTC.

The chain is built from TRBV19 and TRBJ2-7; no reliable D call. The CDR3 sequence is 11 residues long. Germline V CDR1 and CDR2: LNHDA, SQIVND (reference sequence). Between the trimmed V and J ends, which lost 3 bases and 6 bases, there was a span of 6 bases. Written as DNA, the CDR3 is TGTGCCAGTAGTATGCGGAGCGAGCAGTACTTC. Protein product: CASSMRSEQYF.

This clone was observed a few times. Other DNA sequences in the same sample also yield this CDR3. The CDR3 bases are TGTGCCAGCAGTCGACAGGGTAATGAAAAACTGTTTTTT. Protein product: CASSRQGNEKLFF. V and J are TRBV12-3 or TRBV12-4 and TRBJ1-4; 7 nucleotides line up with TRBD1. CDR3 size: 13 residues. With 5 bases clipped from V and 4 bases from J, the junction kept 1 base outside the gene matches.

V is TRBV5-1 and J is TRBJ1-3, with D hard to call. CDR3 length equals 14 residues. V dropped 1 base and J dropped 0 bases, with 5 bases sitting between them. The V gene's germline CDR1 is SGHRS and CDR2 YFSETQ. This chain's CDR3 is CASSLYGSGNTIYF. CDR3 coding DNA: TGCGCCAGCAGCTTGTACGGCTCTGGAAACACCATATATTTT.

The chain is built from TRBV2 and TRBJ1-4; D call uncertain. Germline V gene lookup returns CDR1 SNHLY and CDR2 FYNNEI. V shed 6 bases and J shed 0 bases, with 11 bases lying between them. The length of the CDR3 is 15 residues. CDR3 DNA: TGTGCCAGCAGCCGGAGGCTCGCAACTAATGAAAAACTGTTTTTT. Its protein is CASSRRLATNEKLFF.

V usage is TRBV19 and J usage is TRBJ1-2; 7 nucleotides agree with TRBD1. The CDR3 loop spans 15 amino acids. Germline assignment: CDR1 LNHDA and CDR2 SQIVND (reference sequence). V shed 5 bases and J 4 bases; nucleotides not matched to a gene: 10. The CDR3 protein is CASSLRDRSIYGYTF. The CDR3 DNA sequence: TGTGCCAGTAGTCTCAGGGACAGATCTATCTATGGCTACACCTTC.

V usage is TRBV28 and J usage is TRBJ1-2; no reliable D call. V lost 4 bases, J lost 0 bases, and 12 bases lay in between. CDR3 length: 15 residues. In germline, CDR1 is MDHEN, CDR2 SYDVKM. The CDR3 DNA reads TGTGCCAGCAGTTCTCGGGGTACAGCTAACTATGGCTACACCTTC. Residues: CASSSRGTANYGYTF.